The 27 T cell receptor beta chains below were found in one sample sequenced in a study of cytomegalovirus exposure and HLA in healthy donors. The study ran its PCR with 60 Vbeta and 13 Jbeta primers. Repertoires were generated with immunoSEQ multiplex PCR, while TCRdb's copy carries only in-frame clones and drops some. The repertoire consists of over 100,000 clones, with around 10% occurring once and the leading ten covering under 6%. The sequencing input was PBMCs. These receptors all stem from a middle-aged man in good health and CMV-seropositive.

The V gene is TRBV7-2, the J gene TRBJ2-7; TRBD2 aligns across 11 bases. Trimming cost V 4 bases and J 2 bases; bases outside gene matches: 1. The CDR3 is 14 residues long. The V gene's germline CDR1 is SGHTA and CDR2 FQGNSA. In DNA, the CDR3 is TGTGCCAGCAGCTCGACTAGCGGGGCCTACGAGCAGTACTTC. Its protein is CASSSTSGAYEQYF.

The gene calls are TRBV7-9 and TRBJ2-2, with 13 bases matching TRBD2. The CDR3 spans 16 residues. The germline V gene encodes CDR1 SEHNR and CDR2 FQNEAQ (reference sequence). The J segment lost 8 bases and the V segment lost 6 bases, leaving 9 bases of the junction unmatched. CDR3 bases: TGTGCCAGCAGTTCGATACCGGGACTAGCGGGAGGGGAGCTGTTTTTT. Protein product: CASSSIPGLAGGELFF.

This clone has only a few counts. The rearrangement links TRBV4-2 to TRBJ1-5, with D possibly matching TRBD1 (6 bases). The CDR3 contains 14 residues. V dropped 7 bases and J dropped 9 bases, with 19 bases sitting between them. Germline V lookup: CDR1 LGHNA, CDR2 YNFKEQ. CDR3 region: CASTMDRSLGPQHF. DNA of the CDR3: TGTGCCAGCACTATGGACAGATCCCTTGGGCCCCAGCATTTT.

The chain is built from TRBV25-1 and TRBJ2-1; 13 nucleotides agree with TRBD2. Germline V gene sequence: CDR1 MGHDK, CDR2 SYGVNS. The CDR3 spans 16 residues. V trimming: 2 bases; J trimming: 8 bases; junction bases outside the gene matches: 6. The CDR3 sequence is CASSEPGTSGMDEQFF. The DNA of the CDR3 is TGTGCCAGCAGTGAACCCGGGACTAGCGGGATGGATGAGCAGTTCTTC.

A few counts support this clone. As DNA, the CDR3 is TGTGCCAGCAGTCCGGGACAGGTCAATCAGCCCCAGCATTTT. Translating gives CASSPGQVNQPQHF. The chain has TRBV2 and TRBJ1-5; TRBD1 matches at 8 bases. After removal of 5 bases from V and 3 bases from J, the junction contained 3 bases not matched to a gene. There are 14 residues in the CDR3. The germline CDR1 and CDR2 sequences are SNHLY and FYNNEI. The whole variable domain, remainder taken from reference TRBV2 and TRBJ1-5, is EPEVTQTPSHQVTQMGQEVILRCVPISNHLYFYWYRQILGQKVEFLVSFYNNEISEKSEIFDDQFSVERPDGSNFTLKIRSTKLEDSAMYFCASSPGQVNQPQHFGDGTRLSIL.

A few counts support this clone. Other DNA sequences within the sample encode an identical CDR3. The V call is TRBV29-1, the J call TRBJ2-2, with TRBD1 matching over 9 bases. The CDR3 consists of 14 residues. V lost 6 bases to trimming and J lost 2 bases; unmatched junction nucleotides: 4. The germline CDR1 and CDR2 sequences are SQVTM and ANQGSEA. CDR3 region: CSVWTGDNTGELFF. The DNA of the CDR3 is TGCAGCGTCTGGACAGGGGATAACACCGGGGAGCTGTTTTTT.

The sample holds a few counts of this clone. The chain combines TRBV10-2 with TRBJ1-5, with TRBD1 matching over 12 bases. CDR3 length equals 14 residues. V was clipped by 4 bases and J by 7 bases; unmatched bases: 2. Germline V gene sequence: CDR1 WSHSY, CDR2 SAAADI. CDR3 DNA: TGCGCCAGCAGTGGGGACAGGGGGCTACAGCCCCAGCATTTT. Its protein product is CASSGDRGLQPQHF.

This clone was observed a handful of times. The chain recombines TRBV21-1 with TRBJ1-1. TRBV21-1 is designated a pseudogene. The CDR3 loop spans 16 amino acids. In DNA, the CDR3 is TGTGCCAGCAGCTCAGAGGTGAAACAAAAAAACACTGAAGCTTTCTTT. Protein: CASSSEVKQKNTEAFF.

This clone was seen a few times. The rearrangement uses TRBV28 and TRBJ2-4; a weak D match, TRBD1 (5 bases). V dropped 3 bases and J dropped 0 bases, with 9 bases sitting between them. The germline V gene encodes CDR1 MDHEN and CDR2 SYDVKM. The CDR3 contains 15 residues. This CDR3 reads CASSLTALAKNIQYF. The CDR3, as DNA: TGTGCCAGCAGTTTGACAGCTCTAGCCAAAAACATTCAGTACTTC.

In this sample, this clone turned up a few times. V and J are TRBV14 and TRBJ2-3; 7 bases match TRBD2. CDR1 is SGHDN, CDR2 FVKESK, per germline. The length of the CDR3 is 17 residues. The junction had 11 bases not matched to a gene; V was cut back by 5 bases and J by 0 bases. As DNA, the CDR3 is TGTGCCAGCAGCAAGTATCTAGCGGCAGTCAGCACAGATACGCAGTATTTT. Its translation is CASSKYLAAVSTDTQYF.

This clone came up a few times. The J gene is TRBJ2-1, the V gene TRBV19, with 8 positions matching TRBD2. This CDR3 region has 17 residues. V shed 1 base and J 0 bases; nucleotides not matched to a gene: 5. CDR1 and CDR2 (germline): LNHDA, SQIVND (reference sequence). The CDR3 here is CASSIGASGFSYNEQFF. The CDR3 bases are TGTGCCAGTAGTATAGGAGCTAGCGGGTTCTCCTACAATGAGCAGTTCTTC.

This clone was detected a few times. Other DNA sequences in this sample translate to the same CDR3. This sequence joins TRBV5-1 and TRBJ2-7; D may be TRBD1 (6 bases). Germline loops: CDR1 SGHRS, CDR2 YFSETQ. The CDR3 is 16 amino acids. V lost 4 bases, J lost 0 bases, and 17 bases lay in between. The CDR3 coding sequence is TGCGCCAGCAGCCGGGCTGGACAGCAGAGCTCCTACGAGCAGTACTTC. It is translated as CASSRAGQQSSYEQYF.

In this sample, this clone turned up a few times. This chain links TRBV11-2 with TRBJ2-1; 11 bases agree with TRBD2. This CDR3 is 16 amino acids long. The germline gives CDR1 SGHAT, CDR2 FQNNGV. The V segment lost 5 bases and the J segment 1 base; nucleotides outside the gene matches: 4. CDR3 in DNA: TGTGCCAGCAGCACGGGACTAGCGGTTTCCTACAATGAGCAGTTCTTC. It is translated as CASSTGLAVSYNEQFF.

The V gene is TRBV28, the J gene TRBJ2-3; the D gene is possibly TRBD2 (5 bases). The CDR3 runs 12 residues. The germline V gene has CDR1 MDHEN and CDR2 SYDVKM. Deletions cut 6 bases from V and 9 bases from J, with 13 bases between. CDR3 loop: CASRGVIRTQYF. The CDR3 DNA is TGTGCCAGCAGGGGAGTAATCCGCACGCAGTATTTT.

This clone was detected a few times. This chain connects TRBV28 to TRBJ2-7, with TRBD2 as a possible D gene (5 bases). The CDR3 is 15 amino acids. Deletions cut 3 bases from V and 2 bases from J, with 14 bases between. CDR1 is MDHEN and CDR2 is SYDVKM in the germline V gene. The DNA of the CDR3 is TGTGCCAGCAGTTTCAAGGGCCCTAGCACCTACGAGCAGTACTTC. Protein: CASSFKGPSTYEQYF.

This clone was seen a handful of times. This sequence joins TRBV11-2 and TRBJ2-2; 8 nucleotides agree with TRBD1. The trim removed 4 bases at V and 4 bases at J, leaving 5 bases unmatched. This CDR3 spans 15 amino acids. Germline lookup yields CDR1 SGHAT and CDR2 FQNNGV. This CDR3 reads CASSSYRGITGELFF. The CDR3 DNA is TGTGCCAGCAGCTCCTACAGGGGGATCACCGGGGAGCTGTTTTTT.

J is TRBJ2-1 and V is TRBV28; maybe TRBD2 (5 bases). V lost 1 base, J lost 4 bases, and 17 bases lay in between. Germline assignment: CDR1 MDHEN and CDR2 SYDVKM. The CDR3 is made up of 17 amino acids. For the CDR3, the DNA is TGTGCCAGCAGTTTATCCCCTCGTAGCGAATGGTACAATGAGCAGTTCTTC. As protein: CASSLSPRSEWYNEQFF.

The rearrangement links TRBV2 to TRBJ2-7, with TRBD1 identical over 7 bases. This CDR3 spans 14 amino acids. The V and J ends lost 4 bases and 2 bases, in that order; junction bases with no gene match: 5. Per germline, CDR1 SNHLY and CDR2 FYNNEI. CDR3 amino acids: CASSVETGPYEQYF. DNA of the CDR3: TGTGCCAGCAGTGTTGAGACAGGGCCCTACGAGCAGTACTTC.

Comments on this clone: Its ends do not fully match the called genes, so a read error is possible. The V and J genes are TRBV6-6 and TRBJ2-4; 11 bases map to TRBD1. Germline lookup yields CDR1 MNHNY and CDR2 SVGAGI (reference sequence). The CDR3 sequence is 14 residues long. DNA of the CDR3: TGTGCCAGCAGTTACTCGGACAGGGGGCACATTCAGTCCTTC. It specifies CASSYSDRGHIQSF.

The chain carries TRBV11-1 and TRBJ1-1; 7 positions match TRBD1. Germline V gene data show CDR1 as SGHAT and CDR2 as FQDESV (reference sequence). The V segment lost 5 bases and the J segment 4 bases; nucleotides outside the gene matches: 16. The CDR3 has 17 amino acids. CDR3 sequence (DNA): TGTGCCAGCAGCCCTCGGGACAGACAGTACACTTTCACTGAAGCTTTCTTT. Translation: CASSPRDRQYTFTEAFF.

The sample holds a few counts of this clone. This sequence joins TRBV9 and TRBJ2-7; TRBD1 matches at 10 bases. Unmatched junction bases numbered 9, after V lost 3 bases and J lost 3 bases. CDR3 length: 16 amino acids. The germline gives CDR1 SGDLS, CDR2 YYNGEE. CDR3 residues: CASSARGTGVNYEQYF. In nucleotides, the CDR3 is TGTGCCAGCAGCGCGAGAGGGACAGGGGTGAACTACGAGCAGTACTTC.

This clone was counted a few times. At one end, the junction sequence differs from germline, possibly due to a read error. The V gene is TRBV5-4, the J gene TRBJ2-2; 7 nucleotides line up with TRBD1. Germline values: CDR1 SGHNT, CDR2 YYREEE (reference sequence). The CDR3 extends over 16 amino acids. CDR3 bases: TGTGCCAGAAGCTTGATGGGACAGCGTGGCACCGGGGAGCTGTTTTTT. Residues: CARSLMGQRGTGELFF. The full variable domain, with the rest looked up from reference TRBV5-4 and TRBJ2-2, is ETGVTQSPTHLIKTRGQQVTLRCSSQSGHNTVSWYQQALGQGPQFIFQYYREEENGRGNFPPRFSGLQFPNYSSELNVNALELDDSALYLCARSLMGQRGTGELFFGEGSRLTVL.

J is TRBJ1-1 and V is TRBV6-6, with D possibly being TRBD1 (5 bases). Germline V gives CDR1 MNHNY, CDR2 SVGAGI (reference sequence). Trimming took 2 bases from V and 10 from J, leaving 17 bases between them. The CDR3 is 14 residues long. CDR3: CASSYGHQGIGAFF. The CDR3 DNA reads TGTGCCAGCAGTTACGGGCATCAGGGAATTGGAGCTTTCTTT.

The gene calls are TRBV19 and TRBJ2-1, with TRBD2 matching 9 bases. Germline V gene sequence: CDR1 LNHDA, CDR2 SQIVND (reference sequence). Trimming took 9 bases from V and 8 from J; bases not matched to a gene: 8. CDR3 length: 13 amino acids. The CDR3 loop reads CASGTSKEHEQFF. The CDR3, as DNA: TGTGCCAGCGGGACTAGCAAAGAACATGAGCAGTTCTTC.

This sequence joins TRBV6-5 and TRBJ2-7, with D possibly matching TRBD1 (6 bases). V lost 4 bases to trimming and J lost 7 bases, with 11 bases between them. The V gene's germline CDR1 is MNHEY and CDR2 SVGAGI. This CDR3 comprises 12 residues. CDR3: CASSSTGREQYF. In DNA form, the CDR3 reads TGTGCCAGCAGTTCTACAGGGCGGGAGCAGTACTTC.

The V call is TRBV6-1, the J call TRBJ1-2; the match to TRBD1 covers 7 bases. Germline V CDR1 and CDR2: MNHNS, SASEGT. The V gene end was trimmed by 1 base and the J gene end by 4 bases; junction bases not matched to a gene: 6. The CDR3 consists of 15 residues. The CDR3 sequence is CASSEEGTARYGYTF. CDR3 bases: TGTGCCAGCAGTGAAGAGGGGACAGCCCGCTATGGCTACACCTTC.

This chain links TRBV7-9 with TRBJ2-5; 7 nucleotides agree with TRBD2. Germline V gene data show CDR1 as SEHNR and CDR2 as FQNEAQ (reference sequence). V trimming: 5 bases; J trimming: 3 bases; junction bases outside the gene matches: 12. This CDR3 comprises 16 residues. The CDR3 loop is CASSPKGGPLEETQYF. The CDR3, as DNA: TGTGCCAGCAGCCCGAAGGGAGGGCCGTTAGAAGAGACCCAGTACTTC.